Each of the 31 T cell receptor beta chains below was sequenced from the same sample in a study of T cell responses to AZD1222 COVID-19 vaccine. Method: immunoSEQ multiplex PCR; TCRdb's copy keeps in-frame clones and lacks some. The sample has under 200,000 clones, 91% seen once. The sample consisted of peripheral blood, taken on day 0 of AZD1222 vaccination. The receptors were sampled from an adult in good health.

The V and J genes are TRBV7-8 and TRBJ2-7; the D is unclear. Between the trimmed V and J ends, which lost 5 bases and 3 bases, there was a span of 11 bases. The germline V gene has CDR1 SGHVS and CDR2 FQNEAQ. The CDR3 is 13 amino acids. The chain's CDR3 is CASSGVAGYEQYF. In DNA, the CDR3 is TGTGCCAGCAGCGGAGTCGCTGGCTACGAGCAGTACTTC.

Concerning this clone itself: The sample carries other DNA sequences with the same CDR3. The chain uses TRBV10-3 and TRBJ1-1; TRBD1 matches at 8 bases. This CDR3 has 16 amino acids. The V gene end was trimmed by 2 bases and the J gene end by 4 bases; junction bases not matched to a gene: 9. Germline CDR1 reads ENHRY; CDR2 reads SYGVKD. The CDR3 here is CAISEPGQGAGTEAFF. The DNA of the CDR3 is TGTGCCATCAGTGAGCCAGGACAGGGAGCAGGCACTGAAGCTTTCTTT.

The chain joins TRBV30 to TRBJ1-2; 9 nucleotides agree with TRBD1. CDR1 is GTSNPN and CDR2 is SVGIG in the germline V gene (reference sequence). The CDR3 extends over 12 amino acids. The J segment lost 6 bases and the V segment lost 3 bases, leaving 2 bases of the junction unmatched. The CDR3: CAWRRDRDGYTF. In DNA, the CDR3 is TGTGCCTGGAGAAGGGACAGGGATGGCTACACCTTC. Full variable domain (missing parts from reference TRBV30 and TRBJ1-2): SQTIHQWPATLVQPVGSPLSLECTVEGTSNPNLYWYRQAAGRGLQLLFYSVGIGQISSEVPQNLSASRPQDRQFILSSKKLLLSDSGFYLCAWRRDRDGYTFGSGTRLTVV.

Written as DNA, the CDR3 is TGTGCCAGCAGTCTCCATTATGCAACTAATGAAAAACTGTTTTTT. Its protein is CASSLHYATNEKLFF. This rearrangement joins TRBV6-2 or TRBV6-3 to TRBJ1-4; D ambiguous. Per germline, CDR1 MNHEY and CDR2 SVGEGT. This CDR3 region has 15 residues. V shed 5 bases and J shed 0 bases, with 10 bases lying between them.

V is TRBV7-2 and J is TRBJ2-5; weak D call: TRBD2 (5 bases). CDR1 SGHTA and CDR2 FQGNSA come from the germline V gene. The CDR3 runs to 13 residues. Trimming cost V 2 bases and J 5 bases, with 9 bases left between them. DNA for the CDR3: TGTGCCAGCAGCTTAACCGGGGTGGAGACCCAGTACTTC. Its translation is CASSLTGVETQYF.

The V and J genes are TRBV2 and TRBJ1-1, with 8 bases lining up with TRBD1. Unmatched junction bases numbered 16, after V lost 7 bases and J lost 0 bases. CDR1 SNHLY and CDR2 FYNNEI come from the germline V gene. The CDR3 covers 18 residues. The CDR3 protein is CASTRQGAQAQMNTEAFF. CDR3 bases: TGTGCCAGCACCCGGCAGGGGGCCCAAGCTCAGATGAACACTGAAGCTTTCTTT.

This chain uses TRBV7-9 with TRBJ1-1; a weak D match, TRBD1 (5 bases). Germline lookup yields CDR1 SEHNR and CDR2 FQNEAQ (reference sequence). The ends were cut back, 1 base at V and 1 base at J, with 13 bases in the middle. The CDR3 is made up of 16 amino acids. The CDR3 protein is CASSLGDGYPNTEAFF. The DNA of the CDR3 is TGTGCCAGCAGCTTAGGGGACGGGTATCCGAACACTGAAGCTTTCTTT.

This chain uses TRBV27 with TRBJ1-5; D may be TRBD1 (6 bases). Germline V gene sequence: CDR1 MNHEY, CDR2 SMNVEV (reference sequence). V lost 3 bases to trimming and J lost 7 bases, with 10 bases between them. This CDR3 is built from 13 residues. The DNA of the CDR3 is TGTGCCAGCAGTTTGACAGGCCCCCAGCCCCAGCATTTT. It is translated as CASSLTGPQPQHF.

The V and J genes are TRBV27 and TRBJ2-1; 8 bases are a match to TRBD2. The CDR3 runs to 14 residues. V was clipped by 6 bases and J by 4 bases; unmatched bases: 5. Germline loops: CDR1 MNHEY, CDR2 SMNVEV (reference sequence). Written as DNA, the CDR3 is TGTGCCAGCAGCACGGGGGGGATTTACAATGAGCAGTTCTTC. Protein product: CASSTGGIYNEQFF.

The J gene is TRBJ2-7, the V gene TRBV5-5, with a weak D call TRBD1 (5 bases). The CDR3 contains 15 residues. V lost 2 bases and J 1 base, leaving 13 bases between the germline ends. Germline V gene data show CDR1 as SGHKS and CDR2 as YYEKEE (reference sequence). The DNA for the CDR3 is TGTGCCAGCAGCTTCGGGCAGGGAAGATCCTACGAGCAGTACTTC. This sequence encodes CASSFGQGRSYEQYF.

For the CDR3, the DNA is TGTGCCACCAGCAGAGATAGGGCTGAAGCTTTCTTT. Protein: CATSRDRAEAFF. This sequence joins TRBV15 and TRBJ1-1; no clear D gene. Looked up from germline, CDR1 is LNHNV and CDR2 is YYDKDF (reference sequence). The V end lost 0 bases, the J end lost 6 bases, and 5 bases lay between the germline ends. The CDR3 totals 12 residues.

The chain recombines TRBV6-5 with TRBJ2-5; 11 bases are a match to TRBD2. Germline CDR1 is MNHEY and CDR2 is SVGAGI. The CDR3 loop spans 15 amino acids. V was clipped by 6 bases and J by 1 base; unmatched bases: 4. CDR3 nucleotides: TGTGCCAGCAGACGCGGGACTAGCGGCCAAGAGACCCAGTACTTC. It is translated as CASRRGTSGQETQYF.

The chain has TRBV11-2 and TRBJ1-6; 7 nucleotides align to TRBD1. The V gene end was trimmed by 4 bases and the J gene end by 6 bases; junction bases not matched to a gene: 3. The V gene's germline CDR1 is SGHAT and CDR2 FQNNGV. There are 14 residues in the CDR3. The CDR3 is CASSWGQTNSPLHF. DNA for the CDR3: TGTGCCAGCAGCTGGGGACAGACTAATTCACCCCTCCACTTT.

The chain carries TRBV19 and TRBJ1-2; D call uncertain. CDR1 and CDR2 from the germline V gene are LNHDA and SQIVND (reference sequence). The ends were cut back, 6 bases at V and 1 base at J, with 15 bases in the middle. This CDR3 has 15 residues. The CDR3 DNA is TGTGCCAGTAGCTCCAGGCAGGCCGATAACTATGGCTACACCTTC. This translates into CASSSRQADNYGYTF. Drawing the rest from reference TRBV19 and TRBJ1-2, the complete variable domain is DGGITQSPKYLFRKEGQNVTLSCEQNLNHDAMYWYRQDPGQGLRLIYYSQIVNDFQKGDIAEGYSVSREKKESFPLTVTSAQKNPTAFYLCASSSRQADNYGYTFGSGTRLTVV.

This clone was counted once. The chain couples TRBV5-4 to TRBJ2-1; 8 bases agree with TRBD2. Trimming took 6 bases from V and 5 from J; bases not matched to a gene: 10. CDR1 is SGHNT, CDR2 YYREEE, per germline (reference sequence). The CDR3 has 15 amino acids. The CDR3 sequence is CASNRPGGPNNEQFF. CDR3 nucleotide sequence: TGTGCCAGCAATCGTCCGGGAGGGCCCAACAATGAGCAGTTCTTC. Full variable domain (remainder filled in from reference TRBV5-4 and TRBJ2-1): ETGVTQSPTHLIKTRGQQVTLRCSSQSGHNTVSWYQQALGQGPQFIFQYYREEENGRGNFPPRFSGLQFPNYSSELNVNALELDDSALYLCASNRPGGPNNEQFFGPGTRLTVL.

The chain joins TRBV3-1 (or the pseudogene TRBV3-2) to TRBJ2-7, with D tentatively TRBD1 or TRBD2 (5 bases each). The CDR3 totals 13 residues. CDR1 and CDR2 (germline): LGHDT, YNNKEL (reference sequence). V was cut by 6 bases and J by 2 bases, with 11 bases left in between. The CDR3 DNA sequence: TGTGCCAGCAGACGGGGCAGCGCCTACGAGCAGTACTTC. Its translation is CASRRGSAYEQYF.

The CDR3 bases are TGTGCCTGGAGTGGGCGGGGGGCCACAGATACGCAGTATTTT. This encodes CAWSGRGATDTQYF. V usage is TRBV30 and J usage is TRBJ2-3, with 8 bases that match TRBD2. CDR1 and CDR2 from the germline V gene are GTSNPN and SVGIG (reference sequence). V trimming: 1 base; J trimming: 2 bases; junction bases outside the gene matches: 2. The CDR3 is made up of 14 amino acids.

The V and J genes are TRBV30 and TRBJ1-2; D call uncertain. The V end lost 4 bases, the J end lost 4 bases, and 16 bases lay between the germline ends. This CDR3 has 14 amino acids. Per germline, CDR1 GTSNPN and CDR2 SVGIG (reference sequence). In DNA, the CDR3 is TGTGCCTGGACCACTGGGCACGGCACCTATGGCTACACCTTC. It specifies CAWTTGHGTYGYTF.

V is TRBV6-5 and J is TRBJ1-2, with no clear D. The CDR3 contains 14 residues. Trimming left V 0 bases short and J 5 bases short, with 10 bases between. CDR1 is MNHEY and CDR2 is SVGAGI in the germline V gene. This chain's CDR3 is CASSYSMGGYGYTF. As DNA, the CDR3 is TGTGCCAGCAGTTACTCTATGGGAGGATATGGCTACACCTTC.

The rearrangement links TRBV3-1 (or the pseudogene TRBV3-2) to TRBJ2-7, with no clear D. Germline lookup yields CDR1 LGHDT and CDR2 YNNKEL (reference sequence). The CDR3 consists of 14 residues. The ends were cut back, 0 bases at V and 3 bases at J, with 9 bases in the middle. The CDR3 protein is CASSQEAGLYEQYF. The CDR3 DNA is TGTGCCAGCAGCCAAGAGGCAGGTCTCTACGAGCAGTACTTC.

J is TRBJ1-2 and V is TRBV9, with D maybe TRBD1 (5 bases). The CDR3 has 13 residues. V lost 0 bases and J lost 8, with 11 bases in between. Germline CDR1 SGDLS, CDR2 YYNGEE. CDR3 in DNA: TGTGCCAGCAGCGTAGGGGCAGGGAGCGGCTACACCTTC. Protein product: CASSVGAGSGYTF.

This clone was detected only once. J is TRBJ1-4 and V is TRBV28; D may be TRBD1 (5 bases). V lost 9 bases and J 0 bases, leaving 11 bases between the germline ends. The CDR3 sequence is 14 residues long. The germline V gene encodes CDR1 MDHEN and CDR2 SYDVKM. CDR3 loop: CASIKQATNEKLFF. In DNA form, the CDR3 reads TGTGCCAGTATAAAACAGGCAACTAATGAAAAACTGTTTTTT.

To note about this clone: The junction shows a germline mismatch at one end, possibly a read error. This rearrangement joins TRBV5-4 to TRBJ1-4; TRBD1 aligns across 7 bases. Germline V gene data show CDR1 as SGHNT and CDR2 as YYREEE (reference sequence). The CDR3 contains 12 residues. As DNA, the CDR3 is TGTGCCAGCAGCTTGCCCAGGGGGGAGGAAGCCTTT. Encoded protein: CASSLPRGEEAF.

V gene TRBV5-4 combines with J gene TRBJ2-7; TRBD2 might be the D (6 bases). The CDR3 is 15 amino acids. Trimming pared 2 bases from V and 2 bases from J, leaving 14 bases between. The germline V gene encodes CDR1 SGHNT and CDR2 YYREEE (reference sequence). Here the CDR3 DNA reads TGTGCCAGCAGCTTCAGGCAGGGACTCACCTACGAGCAGTACTTC. This sequence encodes CASSFRQGLTYEQYF. The full variable domain, its missing parts supplied by reference TRBV5-4 and TRBJ2-7, is ETGVTQSPTHLIKTRGQQVTLRCSSQSGHNTVSWYQQALGQGPQFIFQYYREEENGRGNFPPRFSGLQFPNYSSELNVNALELDDSALYLCASSFRQGLTYEQYFGPGTRLTVT.

The J gene is TRBJ1-4, the V gene TRBV7-2; no definite D call. The CDR3 is 16 amino acids. Trimming pared 1 base from V and 5 bases from J, leaving 14 bases between. Germline V lookup: CDR1 SGHTA, CDR2 FQGNSA. DNA for the CDR3: TGTGCCAGCAGCTTAGAGGGTGGAGTATCAAATGAAAAACTGTTTTTT. Translating gives CASSLEGGVSNEKLFF.

J is TRBJ1-4 and V is TRBV4-1, with 7 bases identical to TRBD1. There are 16 residues in the CDR3. Germline-derived CDR1 and CDR2 are MGHRA and YSYEKL. With 0 bases clipped from V and 8 bases from J, the junction kept 9 bases outside the gene matches. The CDR3 loop is CASSQDRSGGREKLFF. For the CDR3, the DNA is TGCGCCAGCAGCCAAGATCGGTCAGGGGGGAGAGAAAAACTGTTTTTT.

The chain is built from TRBV3-1 (or the pseudogene TRBV3-2) and TRBJ2-2; D might be TRBD2 (6 bases). The germline V gene encodes CDR1 LGHDT and CDR2 YNNKEL (reference sequence). The length of the CDR3 is 15 residues. V shed 4 bases and J shed 5 bases, with 14 bases lying between them. Here the CDR3 DNA reads TGTGCCAGCAGCCGCGGAGGGGTCACTACCGGGGAGCTGTTTTTT. Translated, it gives CASSRGGVTTGELFF.

The V gene is TRBV27, the J gene TRBJ1-1, with 8 bases matching TRBD1. CDR1 and CDR2 from the germline V gene are MNHEY and SMNVEV (reference sequence). The length of the CDR3 is 16 residues. V was pared by 2 bases and J by 1 base, with 6 bases of the junction left unmatched. The CDR3 DNA follows: TGTGCCAGCAGTTTAGGACAGGGCCTAGCGAACACTGAAGCTTTCTTT. Amino acids: CASSLGQGLANTEAFF.

The chain links TRBV18 to TRBJ1-5; weak D call: TRBD1 (5 bases). The germline gives CDR1 KGHSH, CDR2 LQKENI. The ends were cut back, 3 bases at V and 7 bases at J, with 10 bases in the middle. This CDR3 contains 13 residues. CDR3 nucleotide sequence: TGTGCCAGCTCACCTCAGGGACGGCAGCCCCAGCATTTT. Protein product: CASSPQGRQPQHF.

This chain links TRBV2 with TRBJ1-2; D gene uncertain. The V end was cut by 3 bases, the J end by 1 base, with 9 bases between. Germline CDR1 reads SNHLY; CDR2 reads FYNNEI. The CDR3 consists of 14 residues. CDR3 region: CASSEVFGNYGYTF. As DNA, the CDR3 is TGTGCCAGCAGTGAGGTTTTCGGTAACTATGGCTACACCTTC.

In its sample, this clone was seen a few times. The chain combines TRBV19 with TRBJ2-7; D perhaps matches TRBD2 (5 bases). This CDR3 has 15 amino acids. Germline V CDR1 and CDR2: LNHDA, SQIVND (reference sequence). The V and J ends lost 5 bases and 1 base respectively, with 15 bases between them. The CDR3 loop is CASSETGRGSYEQYF. CDR3 DNA sequence: TGTGCCAGTAGTGAGACCGGCCGGGGATCCTACGAGCAGTACTTC.